These 31 T cell receptor beta chains were sequenced from one sample in a study of T-cell memory formation after mild COVID-19. TCRdb reprocessed the 5' RACE reads with MiXCR, giving one entry per CDR3 protein. The sample has roughly 220,000 distinct CDR3 sequences; 7.5% to 10% are singletons. The sequenced material came from PBMCs or a T cell subset sorted from them (not recorded which). Source of these receptors: a man aged 18 to 29 who had mild COVID-19 (a few samples of this study predate the infection). Cell type and time point are not known.

The chain joins TRBV10-3 to TRBJ1-6; a possible D gene is TRBD1 (6 bases). This CDR3 region has 12 residues. Looked up from germline, CDR1 is ENHRY and CDR2 is SYGVKD. V lost 10 bases and J 10 bases, leaving 14 bases between the germline ends. CDR3 DNA: TGTGCCACCAAGGACAGCGAATCACCCCTCCACTTT. This codes for CATKDSESPLHF.

The rearrangement links TRBV9 to TRBJ2-3; 10 nucleotides line up with TRBD2. This CDR3 region has 17 residues. Germline trimming cut 0 bases from V and 0 bases from J; bases unmatched to any gene: 4. Germline values: CDR1 SGDLS, CDR2 YYNGEE. As DNA, the CDR3 is TGTGCCAGCAGCGTAGTGAGCGGGGGGGCTAGCACAGATACGCAGTATTTT. This sequence encodes CASSVVSGGASTDTQYF.

This clonotype was seen only a few times. The rearrangement links TRBV9 to TRBJ1-4; D not resolved. The germline CDR1 and CDR2 sequences are SGDLS and YYNGEE. The CDR3 contains 15 residues. V was pared by 4 bases and J by 5 bases, with 15 bases between. The CDR3 spells CASSPNSFGNEKLFF. The CDR3 coding sequence is TGTGCCAGCAGCCCCAATAGTTTTGGGAATGAAAAACTGTTTTTT.

The CDR3 region has the DNA TGTGCCAGCAGCTCGGGGCCAGGGGGCGGTGGTGGAGATACGCAGTATTTT. This sequence encodes CASSSGPGGGGGDTQYF. J is TRBJ2-3 and V is TRBV7-3; the match to TRBD1 covers 8 bases. Per germline, CDR1 SGHTA and CDR2 FQGTGA. CDR3 size: 17 residues. The ends lost 4 bases at V and 5 bases at J; junction bases unmatched: 14.

Only a few counts were recorded for this clonotype. V is TRBV30 and J is TRBJ2-7; D is tentatively TRBD1 or TRBD2 (5 bases each). Per the germline V gene, CDR1 is GTSNPN and CDR2 is SVGIG (reference sequence). V was clipped by 6 bases and J by 6 bases, with 18 bases between them. This CDR3 is 13 amino acids long. The CDR3 here is CACLRGSLSEQYF. CDR3 nucleotides: TGTGCCTGCCTGAGGGGATCTCTTAGCGAGCAGTACTTC.

This clonotype was found a few times. The chain recombines TRBV7-2 with TRBJ2-1, with TRBD2 matching 8 bases. From germline, CDR1 is SGHTA and CDR2 FQGNSA. With 5 bases clipped from V and 11 bases from J, the junction kept 8 bases outside the gene matches. The CDR3 consists of 13 residues. The CDR3 nucleotides are TGTGCCAGCAGCCTAATCCGGGGGGGTCAGCAGTTCTTC. Protein product: CASSLIRGGQQFF. Full variable domain (outside the CDR3, taken from reference TRBV7-2 and TRBJ2-1): GAGVSQSPSNKVTEKGKDVELRCDPISGHTALYWYRQSLGQGLEFLIYFQGNSAPDKSGLPSDRFSAERTGGSVSTLTIQRTQQEDSAVYLCASSLIRGGQQFFGPGTRLTVL.

This clonotype was observed many times. V gene TRBV12-3 or TRBV12-4 combines with J gene TRBJ2-5; D uncertain. CDR3 length: 12 residues. V gave up 6 bases and J gave up 5 bases, with 10 bases separating them. The CDR3 nucleotides are TGTGCCAGCAGCTCCCCAGTGGAGACCCAGTACTTC. This gives the protein CASSSPVETQYF.

This clonotype appeared a few times. The chain links TRBV5-1 to TRBJ1-6, with 8 nucleotides matching TRBD1. CDR1 and CDR2 from the germline V gene are SGHRS and YFSETQ. V was pared by 2 bases and J by 1 base, with 5 bases of the junction left unmatched. The CDR3 runs to 17 residues. For the CDR3, the DNA is TGCGCCAGCAGCTTCGGACAGGGAGGATCCTATAATTCACCCCTCCACTTT. This codes for CASSFGQGGSYNSPLHF.

The chain joins TRBV12-5 to TRBJ2-1; 7 bases map to TRBD2. J lost 6 bases, V lost 0 bases, and 2 bases had no gene match. The CDR3 is 14 residues long. The germline V gene encodes CDR1 LGHNT and CDR2 FRNRAP. The CDR3 coding sequence is TGTGCTAGTGGTTTGGTACCGGGGGGCAATGAGCAGTTCTTC. This gives the protein CASGLVPGGNEQFF.

This clonotype came up a few times. This rearrangement joins TRBV11-2 to TRBJ2-5; possible D gene TRBD1, 5 bases. Per germline, CDR1 SGHAT and CDR2 FQNNGV. The CDR3 covers 15 residues. The ends were cut back, 5 bases at V and 5 bases at J, with 18 bases in the middle. Here the CDR3 DNA reads TGTGCCAGCAGCCGCCAGCTGCGCCCAGGGGAGACCCAGTACTTC. This translates into CASSRQLRPGETQYF.

This clonotype was found a few times. The rearrangement joins TRBV11-2 to TRBJ1-1; maybe TRBD1 (6 bases). Trimming shortened V by 6 bases and J by 1 base, and 21 bases separated the two germline ends. CDR1 SGHAT and CDR2 FQNNGV come from the germline V gene. The CDR3 length is 17 residues. The CDR3 region is CASSRGRGRRTNTEAFF. The CDR3 coding sequence is TGTGCCAGCAGTCGCGGTCGGGGGCGGCGGACGAACACTGAAGCTTTCTTT.

The rearrangement joins TRBV20-1 to TRBJ1-1, with TRBD1 matching 8 bases. Per germline, CDR1 DFQATT and CDR2 SNEGSKA (reference sequence). The trim removed 6 bases at V and 4 bases at J, leaving 7 bases unmatched. This CDR3 region has 13 residues. CDR3 DNA sequence: TGCAGTGCCCTGGACAGGGAGGGCACTGAAGCTTTCTTT. It encodes CSALDREGTEAFF.

J is TRBJ2-3 and V is TRBV5-1; the match to TRBD2 covers 10 bases. This CDR3 region has 19 residues. V dropped 4 bases and J dropped 6; count of bases not matched to a gene: 20. Germline V CDR1 and CDR2: SGHRS, YFSETQ. The CDR3 coding sequence is TGCGCCAGCAGCCCCCGTAGGAGCGGGGGGGCTGGATTCACCGATACGCAGTATTTT. Translated, it gives CASSPRRSGGAGFTDTQYF.

The chain links TRBV6-2 or TRBV6-3 to TRBJ2-2; D is undetermined. From germline, CDR1 is MNHEY and CDR2 SVGEGT. The CDR3 runs to 13 residues. Trimming removed 5 bases at V and 1 base at J, with 5 bases between. This CDR3 reads CASSRVNTGELFF. CDR3 nucleotide sequence: TGTGCCAGCAGTAGGGTGAACACCGGGGAGCTGTTTTTT.

The chain carries TRBV21-1 and TRBJ2-2; TRBD1 was called by the table and not checked on the DNA. TRBV21-1 is a known pseudogene. The CDR3 loop spans 14 amino acids. For the CDR3, the DNA is TGTGCCAGCAGCCCTACGGGGCAGTCCGGGGAGCTGTTTTTT. It codes for CASSPTGQSGELFF.

In its sample, this clonotype was seen a few times. The chain uses TRBV7-2 and TRBJ2-5; TRBD2 matches 12 bases. The V gene end was trimmed by 5 bases and the J gene end by 2 bases; junction bases not matched to a gene: 6. CDR3 length equals 16 residues. Germline CDR1 and CDR2: SGHTA and FQGNSA. The CDR3 protein is CASSPRLAGVQETQYF. The CDR3 DNA reads TGTGCCAGCAGCCCACGACTAGCGGGGGTTCAAGAGACCCAGTACTTC. Supplemented by reference TRBV7-2 and TRBJ2-5, the full variable domain reads GAGVSQSPSNKVTEKGKDVELRCDPISGHTALYWYRQSLGQGLEFLIYFQGNSAPDKSGLPSDRFSAERTGGSVSTLTIQRTQQEDSAVYLCASSPRLAGVQETQYFGPGTRLLVL.

The genes are TRBV9 and TRBJ2-7; D is possibly TRBD2 (5 bases). V lost 0 bases and J 0 bases, leaving 10 bases between the germline ends. CDR3 length: 15 amino acids. CDR1 SGDLS and CDR2 YYNGEE come from the germline V gene. The CDR3 is CASSVGGLSSYEQYF. CDR3 in DNA: TGTGCCAGCAGCGTAGGAGGGTTGAGCTCCTACGAGCAGTACTTC.

This chain connects TRBV6-2 or TRBV6-3 to TRBJ2-5; D unresolved. Germline values: CDR1 MNHEY, CDR2 SVGEGT. There are 15 residues in the CDR3. V lost 6 bases to trimming and J lost 0 bases, with 14 bases between them. The CDR3 spells CASSTFDTDQETQYF. The CDR3 DNA is TGTGCCAGCAGCACCTTCGACACGGACCAAGAGACCCAGTACTTC.

This clonotype appeared many times. The chain has TRBV6-2 or TRBV6-3 and TRBJ2-1; D remains ambiguous. The CDR3 extends over 11 amino acids. The V gene lost 4 bases and the J gene lost 7 bases, with 5 bases spanning the gap. Looked up from germline, CDR1 is MNHEY and CDR2 is SVGEGT. DNA for the CDR3: TGTGCCAGCAGTTTAGGGAATGAGCAGTTCTTC. This codes for CASSLGNEQFF.

The gene calls are TRBV3-1 and TRBJ2-5, with 9 bases that match TRBD2. Trimming cost V 4 bases and J 4 bases; bases outside gene matches: 10. Germline lookup yields CDR1 LGHDT and CDR2 YNNKEL (reference sequence). CDR3 size: 16 residues. The CDR3 nucleotides are TGTGCCAGCAGCCCCTCTGGGCGGGGGGGCCTAGAGACCCAGTACTTC. Its translation is CASSPSGRGGLETQYF.

This clonotype was picked up a small number of times. In nucleotides, the CDR3 is TGCGCCAGCAGCCCCGGCTGGGCAGGGGCCAGCAATCAGCCCCAGCATTTT. Amino acids: CASSPGWAGASNQPQHF. J is TRBJ1-5 and V is TRBV5-1; D perhaps matches TRBD1 (6 bases). This CDR3 is 17 amino acids long. V lost 4 bases, J lost 1 base, and 18 bases lay in between. Looked up from germline, CDR1 is SGHRS and CDR2 is YFSETQ.

The chain carries TRBV7-9 and TRBJ2-4; D tentatively reads TRBD1 or TRBD2 (5 bases each). Looked up from germline, CDR1 is SEHNR and CDR2 is FQNEAQ (reference sequence). The CDR3 is made up of 13 amino acids. Trimming left V 1 base short and J 13 bases short, with 14 bases between. The CDR3 region is CASSLGGRRSQYF. CDR3 sequence (DNA): TGTGCCAGCAGCTTAGGGGGCCGGAGGAGCCAGTACTTC.

The rearrangement joins TRBV7-9 to TRBJ2-3; 10 bases are a match to TRBD1. Germline V gene data show CDR1 as SEHNR and CDR2 as FQNEAQ (reference sequence). This CDR3 has 20 residues. The junction had 17 bases not matched to a gene; V was cut back by 5 bases and J by 0 bases. The CDR3, as DNA: TGTGCCAGCAGCCAAGGGGCCGGGACAGGGGCTTTCTCTAGCACAGATACGCAGTATTTT. Amino acid sequence: CASSQGAGTGAFSSTDTQYF.

A few counts support this clonotype. The chain carries TRBV9 and TRBJ1-2; no reliable D call. The CDR3 is made up of 14 amino acids. Trimming shortened V by 4 bases and J by 0 bases, and 10 bases separated the two germline ends. Germline loops: CDR1 SGDLS, CDR2 YYNGEE. The CDR3 here is CASSPVSANYGYTF. CDR3 bases: TGTGCCAGCAGCCCTGTGAGTGCTAACTATGGCTACACCTTC.

This clonotype was seen only a few times. The rearrangement joins TRBV9 to TRBJ2-5; perhaps TRBD2 as D (6 bases). This CDR3 is 14 amino acids long. Between the trimmed V and J ends, which lost 0 bases and 5 bases, there was a span of 11 bases. The V gene's germline CDR1 is SGDLS and CDR2 YYNGEE. In DNA, the CDR3 is TGTGCCAGCAGCGTAGAGGTCCGGGGGGAGACCCAGTACTTC. Translating it yields CASSVEVRGETQYF.

In this sample, this clonotype turned up a few times. The chain couples TRBV11-3 to TRBJ2-7, with TRBD1 matching 7 bases. The germline V gene has CDR1 SGHNT and CDR2 YENEEA. Trimming removed 5 bases from V and 5 bases from J; junction bases left unmatched: 6. The CDR3 totals 13 residues. CDR3 protein: CASSLGQVDEQYF. CDR3 bases: TGTGCCAGCAGCCTCGGACAGGTTGACGAGCAGTACTTC.

V and J are TRBV5-1 and TRBJ1-1, with 7 bases that match TRBD1. Germline V gene lookup returns CDR1 SGHRS and CDR2 YFSETQ. The V and J ends lost 1 base and 4 bases, in that order; junction bases with no gene match: 1. The CDR3 has 13 residues. The CDR3 loop is CASSLTGATEAFF. CDR3 DNA sequence: TGCGCCAGCAGCTTGACAGGGGCCACTGAAGCTTTCTTT.

This clonotype was observed once. One end of the junction does not line up with germline, which may come from a read error. The chain links TRBV12-3 or TRBV12-4 to TRBJ2-5; D might be TRBD1 (6 bases). The CDR3 is 18 residues long. The CDR3 coding sequence is TGTGCCAGCAGTTTAGGGGGCCTCAGGGGTATTCGCCAAGAGATCCAGTACTTC. This translates into CASSLGGLRGIRQEIQYF.

This clonotype was picked up many times. CDR3 residues: CSAPMAGGGSDTQYF. The CDR3 DNA reads as TGCAGTGCCCCTATGGCAGGGGGCGGTTCAGATACGCAGTATTTT. The chain combines TRBV20-1 with TRBJ2-3; 8 positions agree with TRBD1. Per the germline V gene, CDR1 is DFQATT and CDR2 is SNEGSKA (reference sequence). The CDR3 is 15 residues long. V was clipped by 6 bases and J by 4 bases; unmatched bases: 12.

In this sample, this clonotype turned up many times. The rearrangement joins TRBV6-6 to TRBJ1-1; no reliable D call. The V and J ends lost 3 bases and 3 bases respectively, with 8 bases between them. Looked up from germline, CDR1 is MNHNY and CDR2 is SVGAGI (reference sequence). This CDR3 has 13 amino acids. In nucleotides, the CDR3 is TGTGCCAGCAGTTATGTGCCTGACACTGAAGCTTTCTTT. It yields the protein CASSYVPDTEAFF.

This CDR3 reads CSPRLDLQETQYF. The CDR3 nucleotides are TGCAGTCCGAGACTAGACCTGCAAGAGACCCAGTACTTC. V and J are TRBV20-1 and TRBJ2-5; possibly TRBD2 for D (6 bases). V was trimmed by 8 bases and J by 2 bases, leaving 15 bases between them. The CDR3 extends over 13 amino acids. Germline assignment: CDR1 DFQATT and CDR2 SNEGSKA (reference sequence).